A single sample is the source of the 17 T cell receptor beta chains below, sequenced in a study of T cell responses to AZD1222 COVID-19 vaccine. Here immunoSEQ multiplex PCR was the method, and the copy in TCRdb shows in-frame clones only, minus some. The data show 130,000 to 150,000 clones, 75% to 90% seen once. Specimen: peripheral blood, collected on day 0 of AZD1222 vaccination. These receptors came from an adult in good health.

This clone was picked up many times. The V and J genes are TRBV14 and TRBJ2-3; D gene ambiguous. Per germline, CDR1 SGHDN and CDR2 FVKESK. This CDR3 has 16 amino acids. Trimming took off 1 base at V and 0 bases at J, with 11 bases between the two ends. The CDR3 loop reads CASSQGGRSSTDTQYF. CDR3 nucleotide sequence: TGTGCCAGCAGCCAAGGAGGAAGATCTAGCACAGATACGCAGTATTTT. Filled out from reference TRBV14 and TRBJ2-3, the complete variable domain reads EAGVTQFPSHSVIEKGQTVTLRCDPISGHDNLYWYRRVMGKEIKFLLHFVKESKQDESGMPNNRFLAERTGGTYSTLKVQPAELEDSGVYFCASSQGGRSSTDTQYFGPGTRLTVL.

This sequence joins TRBV3-1 (or the pseudogene TRBV3-2) and TRBJ2-7, with unresolved D. The CDR3 is 11 amino acids. CDR1 is LGHDT and CDR2 is YNNKEL in the germline V gene (reference sequence). The ends were cut back, 0 bases at V and 6 bases at J, with 3 bases in the middle. DNA of the CDR3: TGTGCCAGCAGCCAAGAAGTCGAGCAGTACTTC. It codes for CASSQEVEQYF.

The V and J genes are TRBV5-4 and TRBJ1-1; 10 nucleotides line up with TRBD1. CDR1 SGHNT and CDR2 YYREEE come from the germline V gene (reference sequence). The ends lost 0 bases at V and 4 bases at J; junction bases unmatched: 3. The CDR3 covers 15 residues. CDR3 sequence (DNA): TGTGCCAGCAGCTTGGGGGGGACAGGGGTCACTGAAGCTTTCTTT. Amino acids: CASSLGGTGVTEAFF.

The chain couples TRBV6-1 to TRBJ1-5, with unresolved D. In germline, CDR1 is MNHNS, CDR2 SASEGT. The CDR3 has 15 amino acids. Trimming pared 2 bases from V and 4 bases from J, leaving 12 bases between. CDR3 nucleotides: TGTGCCAGCAGTGAATACGTACAGTTTAATCAGCCCCAGCATTTT. This gives the protein CASSEYVQFNQPQHF.

This sequence joins TRBV25-1 and TRBJ1-6; 7 bases are a match to TRBD1. V was pared by 9 bases and J by 7 bases, with 6 bases of the junction left unmatched. Germline CDR1 is MGHDK and CDR2 is SYGVNS. CDR3 length: 13 amino acids. Here the CDR3 reads CASSTGTNSPLHF. The CDR3 DNA reads TGTGCCAGTTCGACAGGGACGAATTCACCCCTCCACTTT.

This chain joins TRBV7-2 and TRBJ1-1; 11 bases map to TRBD1. The CDR3 totals 15 residues. After removal of 6 bases from V and 4 bases from J, the junction contained 7 bases not matched to a gene. Germline CDR1 is SGHTA and CDR2 is FQGNSA. CDR3 sequence: CASSGQGARSTEAFF. The DNA for the CDR3 is TGTGCCAGCAGTGGACAGGGGGCTCGGAGCACTGAAGCTTTCTTT. The full variable domain, its missing parts supplied by reference TRBV7-2 and TRBJ1-1, is GAGVSQSPSNKVTEKGKDVELRCDPISGHTALYWYRQSLGQGLEFLIYFQGNSAPDKSGLPSDRFSAERTGGSVSTLTIQRTQQEDSAVYLCASSGQGARSTEAFFGQGTRLTVV.

The V call is TRBV27, the J call TRBJ1-2; 7 nucleotides agree with TRBD1. The CDR3 has 17 residues. In germline, CDR1 is MNHEY, CDR2 SMNVEV (reference sequence). V shed 4 bases, J shed 7 bases, and the junction held 18 bases outside the gene matches. CDR3 coding DNA: TGTGCCAGCAGTTGGAATTCACAGACAGGGCCCGGAGTTGGCTACACCTTC. This sequence encodes CASSWNSQTGPGVGYTF.

This chain connects TRBV30 to TRBJ1-3; D may be TRBD1 (5 bases). V gave up 1 base and J gave up 4 bases, with 11 bases separating them. The germline V gene encodes CDR1 GTSNPN and CDR2 SVGIG (reference sequence). The CDR3 is 14 amino acids. The CDR3 sequence is CAWSGGTPGNTIYF. In DNA, the CDR3 is TGTGCCTGGAGTGGGGGGACGCCCGGAAACACCATATATTTT.

This clone showed up just a few times. This chain joins TRBV7-6 and TRBJ1-6, with a possible D match to TRBD1 (6 bases). Looked up from germline, CDR1 is SGHVS and CDR2 is FNYEAQ. Trimming removed 8 bases from V and 7 bases from J, with 18 bases in between. This CDR3 region has 15 residues. The CDR3 DNA reads as TGTGCCAGCGGGAGGGGAGGACAGATGAATTCACCCCTCCACTTT. It is translated as CASGRGGQMNSPLHF.

This sequence joins TRBV7-8 and TRBJ1-1; D is perhaps TRBD1 (6 bases). The CDR3 is 14 amino acids. CDR1 is SGHVS and CDR2 is FQNEAQ in the germline V gene. Trimming removed 5 bases at V and 8 bases at J, with 18 bases between. CDR3 coding DNA: TGTGCCAGCAGCAACCCCCCGGGGGCACGCGAAGCTTTCTTT. Translation gives CASSNPPGAREAFF.

The table lists this clone with a count of one. The chain has TRBV6-5 and TRBJ1-6; TRBD1 agrees at 7 bases. This CDR3 is 15 amino acids long. Germline values: CDR1 MNHEY, CDR2 SVGAGI. The V gene end was trimmed by 6 bases and the J gene end by 8 bases; junction bases not matched to a gene: 10. CDR3 DNA sequence: TGTGCCAGCAGATCCCAGGGGGGGGTTGATTCACCCCTCCACTTT. This gives the protein CASRSQGGVDSPLHF.

The rearrangement links TRBV2 to TRBJ1-6; D remains ambiguous. Germline V gene data show CDR1 as SNHLY and CDR2 as FYNNEI. Deletions cut 4 bases from V and 12 bases from J, with 10 bases between. CDR3 length: 12 amino acids. CDR3 bases: TGTGCCAGCAGTGGAGAATTTTTACCCCTCCACTTT. Translated: CASSGEFLPLHF.

The chain uses TRBV12-3 or TRBV12-4 and TRBJ2-1, with D unclear. The V and J ends lost 5 bases and 4 bases respectively, with 9 bases between them. This CDR3 spans 13 amino acids. CDR3 sequence: CASSPRLYNEQFF. CDR3 nucleotides: TGTGCCAGCAGTCCGCGACTGTACAATGAGCAGTTCTTC.

The chain joins TRBV28 to TRBJ1-6; D remains unclear. V was clipped by 4 bases and J by 13 bases, with 8 bases between them. The length of the CDR3 is 11 residues. Germline CDR1 MDHEN, CDR2 SYDVKM. This CDR3 reads CASSYAAPLHF. DNA for the CDR3: TGTGCCAGCAGTTACGCTGCGCCCCTCCACTTT.

The chain uses TRBV5-4 and TRBJ1-2, with D maybe TRBD1 (6 bases). There are 14 residues in the CDR3. Per germline, CDR1 SGHNT and CDR2 YYREEE (reference sequence). Trimming took off 5 bases at V and 4 bases at J, with 15 bases between the two ends. The CDR3 sequence is CASRSEGGSYGYTF. The CDR3 coding sequence is TGTGCCAGCAGATCCGAAGGGGGAAGCTATGGCTACACCTTC.

The V call is TRBV7-2, the J call TRBJ1-4; a weak D match, TRBD1 (6 bases). Germline CDR1 SGHTA, CDR2 FQGNSA. Trimming took off 5 bases at V and 8 bases at J, with 12 bases between the two ends. This CDR3 region has 13 residues. CDR3 protein: CASSPGAQEKLFF. The CDR3 DNA sequence: TGTGCCAGCAGCCCAGGGGCTCAGGAAAAACTGTTTTTT.

This clone came up once. This rearrangement joins TRBV11-2 to TRBJ1-3, with D maybe TRBD1 (5 bases). Looked up from germline, CDR1 is SGHAT and CDR2 is FQNNGV. CDR3 length equals 16 residues. V lost 3 bases to trimming and J lost 5 bases, with 17 bases between them. CDR3 nucleotide sequence: TGTGCCAGCAGCTTTCCCCCGGGGGACCCGCGAAACACCATATATTTT. Its protein is CASSFPPGDPRNTIYF.